Presented here are 27 T cell receptor beta chains from one specimen sequenced in a study of blood T cell repertoires in COVID-19. Sequencing was performed with immunoSEQ multiplex PCR; in TCRdb, only in-frame clones are kept and a portion is missing. The sample includes 130,000 to 150,000 clones, roughly 89% of them seen just once. The specimen sequenced was peripheral blood. The receptor set was obtained from a woman aged 45 to 65 with active or convalescent COVID-19.

The chain joins TRBV28 to TRBJ1-3, with D possibly being TRBD1 (5 bases). CDR3 length equals 15 residues. V lost 5 bases and J 5 bases, leaving 16 bases between the germline ends. Germline V lookup: CDR1 MDHEN, CDR2 SYDVKM. This chain's CDR3 is CASSPAGGKRNTIYF. The DNA of the CDR3 is TGTGCCAGCAGTCCGGCGGGGGGAAAACGAAACACCATATATTTT. Combining the CDR3 with reference TRBV28 and TRBJ1-3 gives the whole variable domain DVKVTQSSRYLVKRTGEKVFLECVQDMDHENMFWYRQDPGLGLRLIYFSYDVKMKEKGDIPEGYSVSREKKERFSLILESASTNQTSMYLCASSPAGGKRNTIYFGEGSWLTVV.

The CDR3 DNA sequence: TGTGCCAGCAGCTTAGCGCGGGGTCCGGGACAGCACACTGAAGCTTTCTTT. Translating it yields CASSLARGPGQHTEAFF. The gene calls are TRBV7-9 and TRBJ1-1, with 7 bases aligning to TRBD1. The CDR3 sequence is 17 residues long. The germline V gene encodes CDR1 SEHNR and CDR2 FQNEAQ (reference sequence). The V gene end was trimmed by 0 bases and the J gene end by 3 bases; junction bases not matched to a gene: 10.

The chain recombines TRBV30 with TRBJ1-2; D is uncertain. Trimming pared 1 base from V and 4 bases from J, leaving 10 bases between. The CDR3 loop spans 13 amino acids. Germline-derived CDR1 and CDR2 are GTSNPN and SVGIG (reference sequence). CDR3 nucleotides: TGTGCCTGGAGTGATGAGACTGTCTATGGCTACACCTTC. This sequence encodes CAWSDETVYGYTF.

The chain employs TRBV5-5 and TRBJ1-6, with TRBD1 matching 9 bases. The CDR3 sequence is 17 residues long. Germline V lookup: CDR1 SGHKS, CDR2 YYEKEE (reference sequence). V shed 1 base, J shed 7 bases, and the junction held 9 bases outside the gene matches. DNA for the CDR3: TGTGCCAGCAGCTTGACTAGCGCCGGGACAGGGAATTCACCCCTCCACTTT. Its protein product is CASSLTSAGTGNSPLHF. Combining the CDR3 with reference TRBV5-5 and TRBJ1-6 gives the whole variable domain DAGVTQSPTHLIKTRGQQVTLRCSPISGHKSVSWYQQVLGQGPQFIFQYYEKEERGRGNFPDRFSARQFPNYSSELNVNALLLGDSALYLCASSLTSAGTGNSPLHFGNGTRLTVT.

The chain uses TRBV18 and TRBJ1-6; no clear D gene. The V gene's germline CDR1 is KGHSH and CDR2 LQKENI. Trimming left V 1 base short and J 7 bases short, with 11 bases between. The CDR3 sequence is 15 residues long. The CDR3 protein is CASSPQAPENSPLHF. The CDR3 bases are TGTGCCAGCTCACCACAGGCTCCGGAGAATTCACCCCTCCACTTT.

This sequence joins TRBV5-4 and TRBJ2-7, with a weak D call TRBD2 (6 bases). V gave up 3 bases and J gave up 2 bases, with 15 bases separating them. Germline CDR1 is SGHNT and CDR2 is YYREEE (reference sequence). The CDR3 extends over 15 amino acids. The CDR3 DNA reads as TGTGCCAGCAGCTCCTCAGCGGGCCTAACCTACGAGCAGTACTTC. This translates into CASSSSAGLTYEQYF.

This chain joins TRBV7-9 and TRBJ1-6; D ambiguous. Germline V gene lookup returns CDR1 SEHNR and CDR2 FQNEAQ (reference sequence). V was shortened by 3 bases and J by 10 bases, with 22 bases between the two germline ends. CDR3 length: 17 amino acids. This CDR3 reads CASSFFRGSLLGSPLHF. The DNA for the CDR3 is TGTGCCAGCAGCTTTTTTCGGGGATCCCTACTTGGCTCACCCCTCCACTTT.

This chain uses TRBV7-8 with TRBJ1-4; 10 bases are a match to TRBD1. The germline V gene has CDR1 SGHVS and CDR2 FQNEAQ. The CDR3 is 16 amino acids. Trimming took 5 bases from V and 7 from J; bases not matched to a gene: 10. CDR3 region: CASSPRTGGSGEKLFF. The DNA for the CDR3 is TGTGCCAGCAGCCCCAGGACAGGGGGAAGCGGTGAAAAACTGTTTTTT.

The V call is TRBV4-3, the J call TRBJ2-2; 7 bases are a match to TRBD2. This CDR3 contains 16 residues. Per the germline V gene, CDR1 is LGHNA and CDR2 is YSLEER. V lost 1 base and J lost 7; bases outside the gene matches: 9. CDR3 nucleotide sequence: TGCGCCAGCAGCCAAGGGCTAGCGGACTACGGCGGGGAGCTGTTTTTT. Protein: CASSQGLADYGGELFF.

The rearrangement uses TRBV6-6 and TRBJ1-1, with a weak D call TRBD1 (5 bases). V shed 9 bases and J shed 4 bases, with 9 bases lying between them. The CDR3 consists of 11 residues. Looked up from germline, CDR1 is MNHNY and CDR2 is SVGAGI (reference sequence). CDR3 sequence (DNA): TGTGCCAGTATTACAGGCACTGAAGCTTTCTTT. This translates into CASITGTEAFF.

The CDR3 DNA is TGTGCCAGCAGCTTCGGGAGGGGGCCGACAGATACGCAGTATTTT. It translates to CASSFGRGPTDTQYF. The chain uses TRBV5-4 and TRBJ2-3, with D possibly matching TRBD2 (8 bases). The CDR3 covers 15 residues. Germline CDR1 is SGHNT and CDR2 is YYREEE (reference sequence). The V and J ends lost 2 bases and 3 bases respectively, with 13 bases between them.

The chain combines TRBV28 with TRBJ2-7; TRBD1 is a possible D gene (6 bases). This CDR3 is 13 amino acids long. CDR1 is MDHEN and CDR2 is SYDVKM in the germline V gene. V was cut by 4 bases and J by 10 bases, with 17 bases left in between. The CDR3 spells CASSYQGLGVQYF. CDR3 coding DNA: TGTGCCAGCAGTTACCAGGGGCTAGGGGTCCAGTACTTC.

This chain connects TRBV27 to TRBJ2-6, with 7 bases aligning to TRBD1. The CDR3 sequence is 17 residues long. Germline-derived CDR1 and CDR2 are MNHEY and SMNVEV (reference sequence). V lost 6 bases to trimming and J lost 0 bases; unmatched junction nucleotides: 8. CDR3: CASRSTGYLSGANVLTF. The CDR3 nucleotides are TGTGCCAGCAGATCGACAGGGTACCTCTCTGGGGCCAACGTCCTGACTTTC.

J is TRBJ2-5 and V is TRBV12-5, with TRBD1 matching over 7 bases. The trim removed 1 base at V and 3 bases at J, leaving 5 bases unmatched. The CDR3 contains 15 residues. Germline CDR1 and CDR2: LGHNT and FRNRAP. CDR3 protein: CASGLGVTGEETQYF. In DNA, the CDR3 is TGTGCTAGTGGTTTGGGAGTCACAGGGGAAGAGACCCAGTACTTC.

The chain is built from TRBV6-5 and TRBJ2-3, with 9 positions matching TRBD2. V dropped 6 bases and J dropped 7; count of bases not matched to a gene: 8. CDR1 is MNHEY and CDR2 is SVGAGI in the germline V gene. The CDR3 runs 14 residues. The CDR3, as DNA: TGTGCCAGCAGACTGACTAGCGGTAGCTATACGCAGTATTTT. Amino acid sequence: CASRLTSGSYTQYF.

With respect to this clone: Distinct nucleotide sequences in the sample also encode this CDR3. V usage is TRBV3-1 (or the pseudogene TRBV3-2) and J usage is TRBJ2-1; D might be TRBD1 (5 bases). V was trimmed by 4 bases and J by 0 bases, leaving 10 bases between them. CDR1 is LGHDT and CDR2 is YNNKEL in the germline V gene (reference sequence). There are 15 residues in the CDR3. The CDR3 spells CASSRRQSSYNEQFF. In nucleotides, the CDR3 is TGTGCCAGCAGCCGGAGACAGAGCTCCTACAATGAGCAGTTCTTC.

V is TRBV19 and J is TRBJ1-5, with TRBD1 as a possible D gene (5 bases). The CDR3 runs to 15 residues. The germline V gene has CDR1 LNHDA and CDR2 SQIVND (reference sequence). V shed 3 bases and J shed 9 bases, with 18 bases lying between them. The CDR3 sequence: CASSIGGGSWSPQHF. CDR3 DNA: TGTGCCAGTAGTATTGGGGGGGGTTCGTGGTCGCCCCAGCATTTT.

This sequence joins TRBV7-2 and TRBJ2-7, with D possibly being TRBD2 (5 bases). V dropped 1 base and J dropped 4 bases, with 11 bases sitting between them. The V gene's germline CDR1 is SGHTA and CDR2 FQGNSA. The CDR3 loop spans 14 amino acids. CDR3 loop: CASSLGRTGYEQYF. CDR3 coding DNA: TGTGCCAGCAGCTTAGGTCGGACTGGATACGAGCAGTACTTC.

The V and J genes are TRBV3-1 (or the pseudogene TRBV3-2) and TRBJ2-5; 11 nucleotides line up with TRBD2. This CDR3 is 18 amino acids long. Per the germline V gene, CDR1 is LGHDT and CDR2 is YNNKEL (reference sequence). The V and J ends lost 5 bases and 3 bases, in that order; junction bases with no gene match: 14. CDR3 coding DNA: TGTGCCAGCAGCAAAAGAGGTAGCGGGGGGGCCGGTAAAGAGACCCAGTACTTC. It is translated as CASSKRGSGGAGKETQYF.

This chain uses TRBV10-3 with TRBJ2-7; 10 nucleotides line up with TRBD1. J gave up 5 bases and V 6 bases, and 7 bases lay outside the gene matches. The germline gives CDR1 ENHRY, CDR2 SYGVKD. The length of the CDR3 is 14 residues. The CDR3 is CAIRRGTGADEQYF. In DNA, the CDR3 is TGTGCCATCAGGAGGGGGACAGGGGCGGACGAGCAGTACTTC.

V is TRBV4-2 and J is TRBJ2-5, with TRBD1 matching 8 bases. V was pared by 1 base and J by 6 bases, with 10 bases of the junction left unmatched. Germline lookup yields CDR1 LGHNA and CDR2 YNFKEQ. CDR3 length equals 16 residues. The CDR3 DNA reads TGTGCCAGCAGCCAAGTGGGACAGGAACAAAGTAAGACCCAGTACTTC. Translation gives CASSQVGQEQSKTQYF.

The rearrangement joins TRBV27 to TRBJ2-7; D call uncertain. The CDR3 consists of 13 residues. V lost 5 bases and J 2 bases, leaving 10 bases between the germline ends. The germline V gene has CDR1 MNHEY and CDR2 SMNVEV (reference sequence). The CDR3: CASSPLDTYEQYF. CDR3 sequence (DNA): TGTGCCAGCAGTCCCCTTGACACCTACGAGCAGTACTTC.

The CDR3 region is CAWTVLFSGNTIYF. The CDR3 coding sequence is TGTGCCTGGACAGTTCTCTTCTCTGGAAACACCATATATTTT. The chain uses TRBV30 and TRBJ1-3; D unresolved. The V gene lost 4 bases and the J gene lost 0 bases, with 10 bases spanning the gap. Germline CDR1 GTSNPN, CDR2 SVGIG (reference sequence). The CDR3 consists of 14 residues.

This clone is medium-sized within its sample. The chain recombines TRBV7-9 with TRBJ1-1, with D perhaps matching TRBD1 (6 bases). This CDR3 has 16 residues. Germline V gene sequence: CDR1 SEHNR, CDR2 FQNEAQ (reference sequence). Trimming removed 5 bases from V and 4 bases from J, with 20 bases in between. DNA for the CDR3: TGTGCCAGCAGCCAAGGGAGGGGCCGAGGGGGCACTGAAGCTTTCTTT. Encoded protein: CASSQGRGRGGTEAFF.

The chain couples TRBV28 to TRBJ2-2, with D possibly TRBD1 on 6 matching bases. Germline assignment: CDR1 MDHEN and CDR2 SYDVKM. The CDR3 length is 15 residues. Trimming shortened V by 6 bases and J by 8 bases, and 19 bases separated the two germline ends. CDR3 in amino acids: CASSPPGTLSGELFF. CDR3 nucleotide sequence: TGTGCCAGCAGCCCCCCCGGGACACTCTCTGGGGAGCTGTTTTTT. Using reference TRBV28 and TRBJ2-2 for the parts outside the CDR3, the full variable domain is DVKVTQSSRYLVKRTGEKVFLECVQDMDHENMFWYRQDPGLGLRLIYFSYDVKMKEKGDIPEGYSVSREKKERFSLILESASTNQTSMYLCASSPPGTLSGELFFGEGSRLTVL.

The chain combines TRBV28 with TRBJ2-7, with 9 bases that match TRBD1. The CDR3 covers 15 residues. V was pared by 6 bases and J by 0 bases, with 6 bases of the junction left unmatched. The germline gives CDR1 MDHEN, CDR2 SYDVKM. Written as DNA, the CDR3 is TGTGCCAGCAGCCCGGGACAGGGATTCTCCTACGAGCAGTACTTC. Translation gives CASSPGQGFSYEQYF.

The chain links TRBV7-9 to TRBJ2-2, with a weak D call TRBD2 (7 bases). This CDR3 has 15 amino acids. Germline assignment: CDR1 SEHNR and CDR2 FQNEAQ (reference sequence). V lost 8 bases and J 1 base, leaving 14 bases between the germline ends. The CDR3 loop reads CASGGGGRNTGELFF. CDR3 nucleotide sequence: TGTGCCAGCGGCGGGGGCGGGAGGAACACCGGGGAGCTGTTTTTT.